This is a list of T cell receptor beta chains from one sample in a study of CD8+ T cells in alopecia areata. Sequencing was performed with immunoSEQ multiplex PCR; in TCRdb, only in-frame clones are kept and a portion is missing. The data contain a few hundred thousand clones, around three fifths of them singletons. The sequenced sample consisted of CD8+ T cells sorted from blood. The source of these receptors is a human donor in good health. Both conserved end residues are part of each CDR3. Fields, in order: J gene, D gene, V gene, clone size, CDR3 length, CDR3 DNA, CDR3 protein. The D gene is left open where the match is weak. Clone size is not always given. Where it is, it says once, few, many or a class for expanded clones.

TRBJ1-1 | - | TRBV5-5 | - | 14 | TGTGCCAGCAGCTTCCTCCGAGGGGACACTGAAGCTTTCTTT | CASSFLRGDTEAFF
TRBJ1-2 | TRBD1 | TRBV10-3 | - | 14 | TGTGCCATCAGTGAGACAGGGGAGCCCTTATATTACACCTTC | CAISETGEPLYYTF
TRBJ2-7 | TRBD1 | TRBV7-3 | few | 15 | TGTGCCAGCAGCTCCGGGACAGGGGGCTCCTACGAGCAGTACTTC | CASSSGTGGSYEQYF
TRBJ1-5 | - | TRBV27 | few | 15 | TGTGCCAGCAGTTTATCGTTGGCGCCAAATCAGCCCCAGCATTTT | CASSLSLAPNQPQHF
TRBJ2-5 | TRBD2 | TRBV27 | - | 15 | TGTGCCAGCACCCCTACCGGGGGGGGCCGGGAGACCCAGTACTTC | CASTPTGGGRETQYF
TRBJ2-1 | TRBD2 | TRBV27 | - | 14 | TGTGCCAGCAACCCGGGGGGGCCCCACAATGAGCAGTTCTTC | CASNPGGPHNEQFF
TRBJ2-1 | - | TRBV29-1 | - | 13 | TGCAGCGTTGAAGGGGGGAATAATGCTGAGCAGTTCTTC | CSVEGGNNAEQFF
TRBJ2-5 | - | TRBV7-9 | - | 14 | TGTGCCAGCAGCCATAAGGACTACCAAGAGACCCAGTACTTC | CASSHKDYQETQYF
TRBJ2-7 | TRBD1 | TRBV27 | few | 13 | TGTGCCAGCAGCCGGGACAGTACCTACGAGCAGTACTTC | CASSRDSTYEQYF
TRBJ2-5 | - | TRBV27 | few | 13 | TGTGCCAGCAGTTTTGGTTACGGAGAGACCCAGTACTTC | CASSFGYGETQYF
TRBJ2-3 | TRBD2 | TRBV4-1 | - | 16 | TGCGCCAGCAGCCCCAGGGGGTTAGCGGGGGCTGATACGCAGTATTTT | CASSPRGLAGADTQYF
TRBJ2-7 | - | TRBV25-1 | - | 14 | TGTGCCAGCCGGGGAACAGGCCGGGTCGACGAGCAGTACTTC | CASRGTGRVDEQYF
TRBJ2-4 | TRBD1 | TRBV6-6 | - | 12 | TGTGCCAGCAACCGGGACAGAAACATTCAGTACTTC | CASNRDRNIQYF
TRBJ1-5 | - | TRBV19 | few | 15 | TGTGCCAGTAGCCCACAGGTTTATAGCAATCAGCCCCAGCATTTT | CASSPQVYSNQPQHF
TRBJ2-4 | - | TRBV6-5 | few | 13 | TGTGCCAGCCGGGGGCAGCCTGGGGACCCTCAGTACTTC | CASRGQPGDPQYF
TRBJ2-1 | - | TRBV29-1 | - | 11 | TGCAGCGTGTACAGAGACAATGAGCAGTTCTTC | CSVYRDNEQFF
TRBJ2-7 | - | TRBV10-3 | few | 13 | TGTGCCATCAGTGCGGTGGGTTCCTACGAGCAGTACTTC | CAISAVGSYEQYF
TRBJ2-7 | TRBD1 | TRBV7-8 | - | 15 | TGTGCCAGCAGCTTCTACCCGGGACAGGGCTACGAGCAGTACTTC | CASSFYPGQGYEQYF
TRBJ2-3 | TRBD2 | TRBV9 | once | 17 | TGTGCCAGCAGCGTAGAGGATCGGGGGGGGCCCGCAGATACGCAGTATTTT | CASSVEDRGGPADTQYF
TRBJ2-1 | - | TRBV4-1 | - | 14 | TGCGCCAGCAGCCACGCCGGGTCCTACAATGAGCAGTTCTTC | CASSHAGSYNEQFF
TRBJ2-7 | TRBD1 | TRBV5-6 | - | 15 | TGTGCCAGCAGCTTGGGACAGGGGGCCATCTACGAGCAGTACTTC | CASSLGQGAIYEQYF
TRBJ2-7 | - | TRBV4-1 | - | 13 | TGCGCCAGCAGCCAAAGAAGGACAGACGAGCAGTACTTC | CASSQRRTDEQYF
TRBJ2-2 | - | TRBV5-6 | once | 15 | TGTGCCAGCAGCTTGGCCCCGAGCCTCACCGGGGAGCTGTTTTTT | CASSLAPSLTGELFF
TRBJ1-6 | - | TRBV15 | - | 15 | TGTGCCACCAGCAGAGATCAGGGGATAGTTTCACCCCTCCACTTT | CATSRDQGIVSPLHF
TRBJ2-7 | - | TRBV5-6 | - | 12 | TGTGCCAGCAGCACAGGGACCTACGAGCAGTACTTC | CASSTGTYEQYF
TRBJ1-5 | - | TRBV5-6 | few | 13 | TGTGCCAGCAGCTTCCGGGACAATCAGCCCCAGCATTTT | CASSFRDNQPQHF
TRBJ2-7 | TRBD1 | TRBV29-1 | few | 14 | TGCAGCGTCGAACAGGGGATTAACCCTACCGAGCAGTACTTC | CSVEQGINPTEQYF
TRBJ1-4 | - | TRBV5-1 | few | 14 | TGCGCCAGCCGCTTCACGACAGACCATGAAAAACTGTTTTTT | CASRFTTDHEKLFF
TRBJ1-2 | - | TRBV10-2 | few | 12 | TGCGCCAGCAGTGAGTCAGGGGAGGGCTACACCTTC | CASSESGEGYTF
TRBJ1-1 | - | TRBV20-1 | - | 11 | TGCAGTGCTAGCGGTTTAACTGAAGCTTTCTTT | CSASGLTEAFF
TRBJ2-1 | TRBD2 | TRBV5-1 | - | 16 | TGCGCCAGCAGCGTCACTAGCGGGGGCAACTACAATGAGCAGTTCTTC | CASSVTSGGNYNEQFF
TRBJ1-5 | - | TRBV19 | medium-sized | 14 | TGTGCCAGTAGTATTCTAGGCAACGATCAGCCCCAGCATTTT | CASSILGNDQPQHF
TRBJ2-3 | - | TRBV29-1 | few | 14 | TGCAGCGTTGAAGATCTTAGTTGGATCAATACGCAGTATTTT | CSVEDLSWINTQYF
TRBJ1-5 | - | TRBV27 | few | 13 | TGTGCCAGCAGTTTGGGATACAATCAGCCCCAGCATTTT | CASSLGYNQPQHF
TRBJ1-4 | - | TRBV7-8 | few | 15 | TGTGCCAGCAGCCCGGAGGTTGGACTCGATGAAAAACTGTTTTTT | CASSPEVGLDEKLFF